This TCR beta chain was obtained from a study of T-cell memory formation after mild COVID-19. General study points: Clones contracting across day 15 to 85 had a balanced CD4/CD8 profile; later expanding clones leaned CD4+. Some responding clones appeared in pre-infection memory, suggesting cross-reactive memory joined. For contracting clones, CD4+ ones sat mainly in CM and EM, CD8+ in EMRA. There was no confirmation that second-wave clones peaking on day 37 were SARS-CoV-2 specific.

With V trimmed by 2 bases and J by 6 bases, 7 bases remained unmatched. The CDR3 runs 15 residues. TCRdb called the 5' RACE reads again in MiXCR, with one record for every CDR3 protein. This sample has about 340,000 distinct CDR3 sequences, with over 13% found just once. This clonotype was seen a handful of times. Its antigen remains unknown. The rearrangement uses TRBV12-3 or TRBV12-4 and TRBJ2-5; TRBD2 agrees at 9 bases. The clonotype comes from a man aged 18 to 30 who had mild COVID-19 (a few samples of this study predate the infection). Cell type and time point are not known. Sequencing input: PBMCs or a T cell subset sorted from them (not recorded which). CDR3 coding DNA: TGTGCCAGCAGTTTAATAGATCTAGCGGGGCAGACCCAGTACTTC. It yields the protein CASSLIDLAGQTQYF.